This T cell receptor (beta chain) was documented in a study of blood T cell repertoires in COVID-19. In the authors' workflow: It was from reference gene primer amplification that nucleated cell counts were estimated. The data were produced by immunoSEQ multiplex PCR, yet TCRdb's version contains in-frame clones alone and is incomplete. From that table come the V and J calls and clone size; the DNA was used to work out D and trimming. The profile shows roughly 180,000 clones, 75% to 90% of them singletons. Donors were grouped by their self-reported clinical history. The CDR3 consists of 14 residues. V lost 5 bases and J lost 4, with 14 bases in between. The V gene's germline CDR1 is SGHRS and CDR2 YFSETQ.

The specimen sequenced was PBMCs or T cells enriched from blood (not recorded which). The rearrangement uses TRBV5-1 and TRBJ2-3; the D gene is possibly TRBD2 (6 bases). This TCR came from a man between 35 and 55 years old who had recovered from COVID-19. The CDR3 protein is CASSLTSGADTQYF. The DNA of the CDR3 is TGCGCCAGCAGTCTAACATCGGGAGCAGATACGCAGTATTTT.